Listed here are 17 T cell receptor beta chains from one sample, sequenced in a study of T-cell reconstitution after alpha-beta-depleted transplantation in children. A TCRbeta library incorporating unique molecular identifiers was prepared. One entry per CDR3 protein results from TCRdb running MiXCR on the PCR reads. The sample lists about 420,000 distinct CDR3 sequences; approximately 10% were seen once. The sequencing used PBMCs from the stem cell graft donor, collected from the stem cell graft. The receptors originated from a human donor who donated a stem cell graft to a child with acute myeloid leukemia.

There are many counts of this clonotype. This chain joins TRBV5-1 and TRBJ2-1; possibly TRBD2 for D (5 bases). CDR1 SGHRS and CDR2 YFSETQ come from the germline V gene. The CDR3 has 14 amino acids. Trimming shortened V by 0 bases and J by 10 bases, and 14 bases separated the two germline ends. CDR3 region: CASSLDGLSGEQFF. The CDR3 nucleotides read TGCGCCAGCAGCTTGGATGGACTTTCGGGGGAGCAGTTCTTC.

This rearrangement joins TRBV7-6 to TRBJ2-7, with TRBD2 as a possible D gene (6 bases). Trimming removed 4 bases at V and 0 bases at J, with 16 bases between. This CDR3 region has 16 residues. CDR1 SGHVS and CDR2 FNYEAQ come from the germline V gene. CDR3 sequence: CASSSSSAMSSYEQYF. The CDR3 bases are TGTGCCAGCAGCTCATCTAGCGCGATGAGCTCCTACGAGCAGTACTTC.

The J gene is TRBJ1-2, the V gene TRBV6-5; the D is unclear. CDR3 length equals 13 residues. Per the germline V gene, CDR1 is MNHEY and CDR2 is SVGAGI. Trimming took 5 bases from V and 1 from J, leaving 8 bases between them. The DNA of the CDR3 is TGTGCCAGCAGTCTGCGCATTAACTATGGCTACACCTTC. Its protein is CASSLRINYGYTF.

The chain combines TRBV20-1 with TRBJ1-2; D is unresolved. The CDR3 runs to 13 residues. Germline V gene lookup returns CDR1 DFQATT and CDR2 SNEGSKA (reference sequence). V was clipped by 1 base and J by 5 bases, with 11 bases between them. In DNA, the CDR3 is TGCAGTGCTAGAGTTCAGGAGGGATATGGCTACACCTTC. Translated: CSARVQEGYGYTF.

This sequence joins TRBV4-1 and TRBJ1-2, with no clear D. This CDR3 spans 14 amino acids. Deletions cut 0 bases from V and 8 bases from J, with 13 bases between. Germline V gene sequence: CDR1 MGHRA, CDR2 YSYEKL. The DNA of the CDR3 is TGCGCCAGCAGCCAAGATGACGGGATCCGGGGCTACACCTTC. The encoded protein is CASSQDDGIRGYTF.

This chain joins TRBV20-1 and TRBJ1-1; D not resolved. The CDR3 covers 14 residues. CDR1 and CDR2 from the germline V gene are DFQATT and SNEGSKA (reference sequence). Between the trimmed V and J ends, which lost 0 bases and 0 bases, there was a span of 8 bases. CDR3 sequence: CSARDRQMNTEAFF. CDR3 sequence (DNA): TGCAGTGCTAGAGATCGGCAGATGAACACTGAAGCTTTCTTT.

In DNA form, the CDR3 reads TGTGCCATCAGTGAGTCAAGTACTGATTCACCCCTCCACTTT. This encodes CAISESSTDSPLHF. The V call is TRBV10-3, the J call TRBJ1-6; D not resolved. Deletions cut 0 bases from V and 8 bases from J, with 8 bases between. The CDR3 length is 14 residues. CDR1 and CDR2 from the germline V gene are ENHRY and SYGVKD.

At least ten counts were recorded for this clonotype. The CDR3 DNA reads as TGTGCCAGCAGCCCCTCGAGGACTAGCGGGGGGGCCGCAGATACGCAGTATTTT. Protein: CASSPSRTSGGAADTQYF. The rearrangement links TRBV3-1 to TRBJ2-3; 15 bases are a match to TRBD2. V lost 4 bases, J lost 4 bases, and 9 bases stayed unmatched. Germline CDR1 is LGHDT and CDR2 is YNNKEL (reference sequence). This CDR3 contains 18 residues.

This clonotype was detected only a few times. The rearrangement links TRBV6-5 to TRBJ1-1; TRBD1 agrees at 8 bases. V shed 3 bases and J 10 bases; nucleotides not matched to a gene: 10. The V gene's germline CDR1 is MNHEY and CDR2 SVGAGI. The CDR3 runs to 14 residues. Written as DNA, the CDR3 is TGTGCCAGCAGTTATAGTCCAGGGGGCGGAGTAGCTTTCTTT. Protein sequence: CASSYSPGGGVAFF.

In this sample, this clonotype turned up a few times. The chain is built from TRBV5-8 and TRBJ2-3; TRBD1 matches 11 bases. CDR3 length equals 16 residues. CDR1 and CDR2 (germline): SGHTS, YDEGEE. V dropped 4 bases and J dropped 6; count of bases not matched to a gene: 10. CDR3 residues: CASSTTGTGGWDTQYF. The CDR3 DNA is TGTGCCAGCAGCACGACCGGGACAGGGGGTTGGGATACGCAGTATTTT. The variable domain in full, completed from reference TRBV5-8 and TRBJ2-3, reads EAGVTQSPTHLIKTRGQQATLRCSPISGHTSVYWYQQALGLGLQFLLWYDEGEERNRGNFPPRFSGRQFPNYSSELNVNALELEDSALYLCASSTTGTGGWDTQYFGPGTRLTVL.

The CDR3: CAISEGVSTDTQYF. DNA of the CDR3: TGTGCCATCAGTGAGGGTGTAAGCACAGATACGCAGTATTTT. The gene calls are TRBV10-3 and TRBJ2-3; D gene uncertain. V lost 2 bases, J lost 0 bases, and 6 bases lay in between. Germline V gene sequence: CDR1 ENHRY, CDR2 SYGVKD. This CDR3 spans 14 amino acids.

The rearrangement uses TRBV20-1 and TRBJ2-3; 12 bases fit TRBD2. V dropped 3 bases and J dropped 5; count of bases not matched to a gene: 12. The germline V gene encodes CDR1 DFQATT and CDR2 SNEGSKA (reference sequence). The CDR3 has 17 residues. The CDR3 nucleotides are TGCAGTGCTAGTCGTGGTGCTAGCGGGAGGGGGGGAGATACGCAGTATTTT. It encodes CSASRGASGRGGDTQYF.

The rearrangement joins TRBV27 to TRBJ2-7; 7 nucleotides align to TRBD2. V lost 6 bases and J lost 1; bases outside the gene matches: 9. Germline CDR1 MNHEY, CDR2 SMNVEV (reference sequence). The CDR3 consists of 15 residues. For the CDR3, the DNA is TGTGCCAGCAGCCTGACGGGACTAAGGTCCTACGAGCAGTACTTC. Translating it yields CASSLTGLRSYEQYF.

This clonotype was recorded only once. The J gene is TRBJ2-1, the V gene TRBV7-2; D is perhaps TRBD2 (7 bases). Germline values: CDR1 SGHTA, CDR2 FQGNSA. This CDR3 comprises 14 residues. Trimming shortened V by 0 bases and J by 10 bases, and 13 bases separated the two germline ends. CDR3 bases: TGTGCCAGCAGCTTAGCGGGGGGGCAAGGGGAGCAGTTCTTC. Protein sequence: CASSLAGGQGEQFF.

This clonotype was counted between two and nine times. CDR3 DNA sequence: TGCAGTGCCCCCCGGGATCGGGTAGGCTATGGCTACACCTTC. Its protein is CSAPRDRVGYGYTF. This sequence joins TRBV20-1 and TRBJ1-2, with D uncertain. Deletions cut 6 bases from V and 4 bases from J, with 18 bases between. This CDR3 has 14 amino acids. The germline gives CDR1 DFQATT, CDR2 SNEGSKA (reference sequence).

The rearrangement joins TRBV7-3 to TRBJ2-6; D unresolved. With 2 bases removed from V and 2 bases from J, the gap between germline ends came to 7 bases. The V gene's germline CDR1 is SGHTA and CDR2 FQGTGA. The CDR3 covers 15 residues. The CDR3 spells CASSLYHTGANVLTF. The CDR3 DNA sequence: TGTGCCAGCAGCTTATACCACACTGGGGCCAACGTCCTGACTTTC.

This clonotype has only a few counts. The rearrangement links TRBV5-1 to TRBJ1-2; D not resolved. The germline gives CDR1 SGHRS, CDR2 YFSETQ. The V and J ends lost 4 bases and 8 bases respectively, with 12 bases between them. The CDR3 length is 12 residues. Written as DNA, the CDR3 is TGCGCCAGCAGCATGGACCGCGCGGGCTACACCTTC. Translated: CASSMDRAGYTF.